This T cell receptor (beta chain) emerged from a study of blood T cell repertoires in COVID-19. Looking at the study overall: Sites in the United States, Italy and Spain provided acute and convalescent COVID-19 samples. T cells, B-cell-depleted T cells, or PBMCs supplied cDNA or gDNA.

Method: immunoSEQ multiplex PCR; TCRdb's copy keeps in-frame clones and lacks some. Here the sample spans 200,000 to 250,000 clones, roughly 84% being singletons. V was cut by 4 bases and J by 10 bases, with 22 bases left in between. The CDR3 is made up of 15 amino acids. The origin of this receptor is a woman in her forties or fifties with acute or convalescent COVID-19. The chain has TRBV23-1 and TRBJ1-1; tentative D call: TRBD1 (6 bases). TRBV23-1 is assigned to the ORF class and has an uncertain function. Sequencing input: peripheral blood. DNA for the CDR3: TGCGCCAGCAGTCGGGTTTACCTTGAGGGGGATGGAGCTTTCTTT. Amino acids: CASSRVYLEGDGAFF.